This TCR beta chain was identified during a study of control samples from healthy donors and cancer patients. Libraries were prepared by immunoSEQ multiplex PCR; TCRdb keeps only in-frame clonotypes and omits some of them. The sample yields about 140,000 clones, 75% to 95% seen once. V was clipped by 0 bases and J by 1 base, with 12 bases between them. CDR1 is LNHDA, CDR2 SQIVND, per germline (reference sequence). This CDR3 region has 16 residues. This receptor was taken from a young man in good health. The sample was blood. This sequence joins TRBV19 and TRBJ1-1, with a weak D call TRBD1 (5 bases). The chain's CDR3 is CASSIDSRRENTEAFF. CDR3 sequence (DNA): TGTGCCAGTAGTATAGATTCGCGCAGGGAGAACACTGAAGCTTTCTTT. Supplemented by reference TRBV19 and TRBJ1-1, the full variable domain reads DGGITQSPKYLFRKEGQNVTLSCEQNLNHDAMYWYRQDPGQGLRLIYYSQIVNDFQKGDIAEGYSVSREKKESFPLTVTSAQKNPTAFYLCASSIDSRRENTEAFFGQGTRLTVV.